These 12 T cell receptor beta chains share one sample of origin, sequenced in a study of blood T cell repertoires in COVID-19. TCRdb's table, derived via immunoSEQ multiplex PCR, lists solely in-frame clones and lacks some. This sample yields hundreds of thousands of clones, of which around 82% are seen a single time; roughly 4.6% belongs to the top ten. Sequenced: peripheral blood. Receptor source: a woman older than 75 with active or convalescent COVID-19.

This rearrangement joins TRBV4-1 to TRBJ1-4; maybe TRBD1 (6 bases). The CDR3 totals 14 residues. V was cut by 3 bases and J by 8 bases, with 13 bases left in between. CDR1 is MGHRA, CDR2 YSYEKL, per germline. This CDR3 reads CASSQGVGGEKLFF. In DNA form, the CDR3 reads TGCGCCAGCAGCCAGGGCGTTGGGGGCGAAAAACTGTTTTTT.

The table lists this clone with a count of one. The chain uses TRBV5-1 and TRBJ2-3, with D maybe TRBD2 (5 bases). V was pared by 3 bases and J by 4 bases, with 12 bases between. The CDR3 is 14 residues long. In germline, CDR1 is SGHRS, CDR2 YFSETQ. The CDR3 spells CASSSLGIPDTQYF. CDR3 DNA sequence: TGCGCCAGCAGCTCACTCGGGATCCCAGATACGCAGTATTTT.

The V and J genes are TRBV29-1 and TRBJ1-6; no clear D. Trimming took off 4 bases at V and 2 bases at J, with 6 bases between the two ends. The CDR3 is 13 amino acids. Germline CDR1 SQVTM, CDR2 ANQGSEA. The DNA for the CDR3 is TGCAGCGTTGGCCTAACCTATAATTCACCCCTCCACTTT. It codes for CSVGLTYNSPLHF.

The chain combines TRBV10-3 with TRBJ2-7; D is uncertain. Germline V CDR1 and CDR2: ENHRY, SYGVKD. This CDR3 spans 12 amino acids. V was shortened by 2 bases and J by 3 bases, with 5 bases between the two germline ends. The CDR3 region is CAISEAGYEQYF. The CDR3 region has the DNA TGTGCCATCAGTGAGGCAGGCTACGAGCAGTACTTC.

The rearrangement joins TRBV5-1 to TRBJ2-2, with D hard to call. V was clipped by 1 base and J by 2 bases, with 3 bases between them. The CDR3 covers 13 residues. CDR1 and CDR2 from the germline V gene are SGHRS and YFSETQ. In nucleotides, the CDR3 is TGCGCCAGCAGCTTGACTAACACCGGGGAGCTGTTTTTT. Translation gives CASSLTNTGELFF.

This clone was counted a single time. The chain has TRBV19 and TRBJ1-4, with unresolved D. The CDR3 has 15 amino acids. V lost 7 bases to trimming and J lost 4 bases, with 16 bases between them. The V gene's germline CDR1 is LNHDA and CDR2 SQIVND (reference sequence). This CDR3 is CASTSPAGFNEKLFF. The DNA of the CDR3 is TGTGCCAGTACCTCCCCGGCGGGGTTTAATGAAAAACTGTTTTTT.

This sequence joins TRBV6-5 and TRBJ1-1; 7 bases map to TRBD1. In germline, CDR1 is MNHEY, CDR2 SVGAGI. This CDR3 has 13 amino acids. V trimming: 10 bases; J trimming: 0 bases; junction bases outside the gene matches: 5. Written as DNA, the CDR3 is TGTGCCATAGACAGGGACATGAACACTGAAGCTTTCTTT. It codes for CAIDRDMNTEAFF.

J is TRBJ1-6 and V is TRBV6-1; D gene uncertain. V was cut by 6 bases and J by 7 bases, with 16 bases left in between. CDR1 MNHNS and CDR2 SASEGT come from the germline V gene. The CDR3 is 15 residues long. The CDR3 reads CASSERARQNSPLHF. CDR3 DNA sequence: TGTGCCAGCAGCGAGCGGGCAAGGCAGAATTCACCCCTCCACTTT.

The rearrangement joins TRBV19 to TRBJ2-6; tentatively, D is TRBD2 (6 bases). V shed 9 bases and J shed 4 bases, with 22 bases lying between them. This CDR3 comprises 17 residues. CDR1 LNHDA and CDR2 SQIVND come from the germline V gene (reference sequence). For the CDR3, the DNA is TGTGCCAGCTCTTCCTGGGGAGGTCCAACGGGGGCCAACGTCCTGACTTTC. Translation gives CASSSWGGPTGANVLTF.

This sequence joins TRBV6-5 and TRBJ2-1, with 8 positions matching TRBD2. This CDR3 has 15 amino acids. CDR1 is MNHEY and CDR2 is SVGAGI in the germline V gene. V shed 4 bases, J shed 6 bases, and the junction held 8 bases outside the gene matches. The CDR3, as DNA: TGTGCCAGCAGTTTAGGGGGACTAGGGGGCAATGAGCAGTTCTTC. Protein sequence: CASSLGGLGGNEQFF.

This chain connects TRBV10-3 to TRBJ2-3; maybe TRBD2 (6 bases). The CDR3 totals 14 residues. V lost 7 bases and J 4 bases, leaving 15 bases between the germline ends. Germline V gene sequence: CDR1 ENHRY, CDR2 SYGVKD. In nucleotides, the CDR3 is TGTGCCATCAAGGAGGGAGAAGCGGCAGATACGCAGTATTTT. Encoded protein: CAIKEGEAADTQYF.

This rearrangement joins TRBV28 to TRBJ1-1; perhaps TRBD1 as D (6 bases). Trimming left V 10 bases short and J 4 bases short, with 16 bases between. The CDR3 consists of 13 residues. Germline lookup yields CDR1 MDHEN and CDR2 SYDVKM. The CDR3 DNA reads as TGTGCCACCCAAGGGGGGGTAGGCACTGAAGCTTTCTTT. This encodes CATQGGVGTEAFF.